The 14 T cell receptor beta chains given below trace back to one sample, sequenced in a study of T-cell memory formation after mild COVID-19. A single record per CDR3 protein comes from TCRdb applying MiXCR to the 5' RACE reads. The sample holds 350,000 to 500,000 distinct CDR3 sequences, around 18% seen once. Sequencing was carried out using PBMCs or a T cell subset sorted from them (not recorded which). These TCRs come from an adult woman who had mild COVID-19 (a few samples of this study predate the infection). Cell type and time point are not known.

This clonotype was detected a few times. The chain links TRBV18 to TRBJ1-1; tentatively, D is TRBD1 (6 bases). Germline V lookup: CDR1 KGHSH, CDR2 LQKENI. The CDR3 covers 12 residues. V shed 5 bases and J shed 6 bases, with 10 bases lying between them. The CDR3 DNA sequence: TGTGCCAGCTCATTCGGACAGTCTGAAGCTTTCTTT. It translates to CASSFGQSEAFF.

This clonotype was recorded a few times. DNA for the CDR3: TGTGCCAGCACCGGTGGACAGTCGGGGGATCAGCCCCAGCATTTT. Translating gives CASTGGQSGDQPQHF. This chain connects TRBV2 to TRBJ1-5; D may be TRBD1 (6 bases). This CDR3 is 15 amino acids long. Germline values: CDR1 SNHLY, CDR2 FYNNEI. Trimming removed 7 bases from V and 5 bases from J, with 18 bases in between.

V and J are TRBV11-3 and TRBJ1-1; no definite D call. With 1 base removed from V and 5 bases from J, the gap between germline ends came to 14 bases. The CDR3 runs 15 residues. Per the germline V gene, CDR1 is SGHNT and CDR2 is YENEEA. The CDR3 region is CASSLVAGLGTEAFF. In nucleotides, the CDR3 is TGTGCCAGCAGCTTAGTGGCAGGATTGGGGACTGAAGCTTTCTTT.

This chain's CDR3 is CASSGGTGGYEQYF. CDR3 nucleotides: TGTGCCAGCAGCGGCGGGACAGGGGGGTACGAGCAGTACTTC. The chain recombines TRBV11-3 with TRBJ2-7, with 11 bases identical to TRBD1. The CDR3 sequence is 14 residues long. Germline trimming cut 5 bases from V and 4 bases from J; bases unmatched to any gene: 4. The V gene's germline CDR1 is SGHNT and CDR2 YENEEA.

This chain joins TRBV6-6 and TRBJ2-7, with TRBD1 matching 8 bases. With V trimmed by 6 bases and J by 4 bases, 11 bases remained unmatched. CDR3 length equals 15 residues. The germline CDR1 and CDR2 sequences are MNHNY and SVGAGI (reference sequence). DNA of the CDR3: TGTGCCAGCAGATGGACAGGGATGAGTACGTACGAGCAGTACTTC. Protein product: CASRWTGMSTYEQYF.

In this sample, this clonotype turned up a few times. The J gene is TRBJ2-1, the V gene TRBV11-2, with D possibly being TRBD2 (6 bases). Looked up from germline, CDR1 is SGHAT and CDR2 is FQNNGV. Between the trimmed V and J ends, which lost 1 base and 8 bases, there was a span of 12 bases. The CDR3 spans 14 residues. This CDR3 is CASSLGWGVHEQFF. CDR3 nucleotides: TGTGCCAGCAGCTTAGGATGGGGGGTTCATGAGCAGTTCTTC.

Ten or more counts support this clonotype. This chain joins TRBV24-1 and TRBJ2-2, with 7 nucleotides matching TRBD1. This CDR3 has 15 amino acids. Unmatched junction bases numbered 12, after V lost 10 bases and J lost 5 bases. Germline V CDR1 and CDR2: KGHDR, SFDVKD. As DNA, the CDR3 is TGTGCCACGGAAAGTGACAGGGTGGGGACCGGGGAGCTGTTTTTT. This gives the protein CATESDRVGTGELFF.

The chain is built from TRBV6-5 and TRBJ2-3, with 16 bases that match TRBD2. Germline V CDR1 and CDR2: MNHEY, SVGAGI. V shed 2 bases and J 3 bases; nucleotides not matched to a gene: 5. This CDR3 has 18 amino acids. The CDR3 is CASSYRGLAGGSTDTQYF. The CDR3 DNA sequence: TGTGCCAGCAGTTACCGGGGACTAGCGGGAGGGAGTACAGATACGCAGTATTTT.

The CDR3: CASSGLAGAPSTSDTQYF. The CDR3 DNA reads as TGTGCCAGCAGCGGACTAGCGGGAGCGCCGAGCACATCAGATACGCAGTATTTT. The V gene is TRBV2, the J gene TRBJ2-3, with 13 positions matching TRBD2. J gave up 4 bases and V 6 bases, and 13 bases lay outside the gene matches. The germline V gene encodes CDR1 SNHLY and CDR2 FYNNEI. CDR3 length: 18 amino acids. Using reference TRBV2 and TRBJ2-3 for the parts outside the CDR3, the full variable domain is EPEVTQTPSHQVTQMGQEVILRCVPISNHLYFYWYRQILGQKVEFLVSFYNNEISEKSEIFDDQFSVERPDGSNFTLKIRSTKLEDSAMYFCASSGLAGAPSTSDTQYFGPGTRLTVL.

This chain uses TRBV24-1 with TRBJ1-5; the D is unclear. Trimming took off 12 bases at V and 1 base at J, with 15 bases between the two ends. The CDR3 length is 14 residues. Germline V gene lookup returns CDR1 KGHDR and CDR2 SFDVKD. Here the CDR3 reads CAVQEARSNQPQHF. As DNA, the CDR3 is TGTGCCGTACAAGAGGCGCGGAGCAATCAGCCCCAGCATTTT.

In this sample, this clonotype turned up many times. The CDR3 bases are TGTGCCAGCAGCTTAGTACCAGATTCCGTTAGCAATCAGCCCCAGCATTTT. Its protein product is CASSLVPDSVSNQPQHF. This sequence joins TRBV7-8 and TRBJ1-5; D unresolved. Germline V gives CDR1 SGHVS, CDR2 FQNEAQ. The CDR3 is 17 amino acids. Trimming pared 1 base from V and 0 bases from J, leaving 13 bases between.

The V and J genes are TRBV7-9 and TRBJ2-1; 9 bases align to TRBD2. Trimming at V came to 1 base and at J to 8 bases, leaving 9 bases not matched to a gene. The V gene's germline CDR1 is SEHNR and CDR2 FQNEAQ (reference sequence). This CDR3 has 16 amino acids. CDR3 loop: CASSLGGGRARHEQFF. The CDR3 DNA follows: TGTGCCAGCAGCTTAGGGGGCGGGAGGGCCCGACATGAGCAGTTCTTC.

This chain links TRBV29-1 with TRBJ2-7; 7 positions match TRBD2. V shed 1 base and J 3 bases; nucleotides not matched to a gene: 9. The CDR3 is made up of 15 amino acids. Germline V gene data show CDR1 as SQVTM and CDR2 as ANQGSEA. The CDR3 DNA is TGCAGCGTTGAAGTGCCGGGGGGACGTGACTACGAGCAGTACTTC. Protein sequence: CSVEVPGGRDYEQYF.

The chain employs TRBV5-1 and TRBJ2-1, with 10 nucleotides matching TRBD2. The germline V gene encodes CDR1 SGHRS and CDR2 YFSETQ. Unmatched junction bases numbered 6, after V lost 0 bases and J lost 0 bases. This CDR3 has 18 residues. DNA of the CDR3: TGCGCCAGCAGCTTGGAAGCTAGCGGGGGCCTCTCCTACAATGAGCAGTTCTTC. This sequence encodes CASSLEASGGLSYNEQFF.